One sample yielded the 30 T cell receptor beta chains listed below, sequenced in a study of CD8+CD57+ T cells in acquired aplastic anemia. Before being chosen for sequencing, patients had shown CD8+CD57+ cell expansion by flow cytometry. TCR beta VDJ and CDR3 were profiled, and genomic DNA was the template. TCRdb processed the reads anew with MiXCR; each CDR3 protein has one entry. The data hold 310,000 or so distinct CDR3 sequences, with roughly 59% observed a single time. The sequencing sample was made of sorted CD4+, CD8+, or CD8+CD57+ T cells (not recorded which) from PBMCs. The receptors come from a human donor with aplastic anemia.

There are a few counts of this clonotype. V gene TRBV15 combines with J gene TRBJ1-2; tentatively, D is TRBD1 (5 bases). Germline CDR1 reads LNHNV; CDR2 reads YYDKDF (reference sequence). Between the trimmed V and J ends, which lost 1 base and 7 bases, there was a span of 16 bases. The CDR3 spans 15 residues. This chain's CDR3 is CATSRGQGGFSGYTF. Written as DNA, the CDR3 is TGTGCCACCAGCAGAGGCCAGGGAGGATTCTCTGGCTACACCTTC.

This clonotype was seen only a few times. The J gene is TRBJ2-4, the V gene TRBV7-9; possible D gene TRBD1, 5 bases. From germline, CDR1 is SEHNR and CDR2 FQNEAQ (reference sequence). The CDR3 runs 14 residues. V was clipped by 1 base and J by 8 bases, with 12 bases between them. CDR3 nucleotides: TGTGCCAGCAGCTTAGGACAGTCGGCGGACATTCAGTACTTC. Amino acids: CASSLGQSADIQYF. Supplemented by reference TRBV7-9 and TRBJ2-4, the full variable domain reads DTGVSQNPRHKITKRGQNVTFRCDPISEHNRLYWYRQTLGQGPEFLTYFQNEAQLEKSRLLSDRFSAERPKGSFSTLEIQRTEQGDSAMYLCASSLGQSADIQYFGAGTRLSVL.

The J gene is TRBJ1-1, the V gene TRBV2, with TRBD1 matching 7 bases. Germline V gives CDR1 SNHLY, CDR2 FYNNEI. Germline trimming cut 1 base from V and 6 bases from J; bases unmatched to any gene: 8. The CDR3 consists of 15 residues. The CDR3 DNA is TGTGCCAGCAGTGAAGAAGCAGGGGGGACCCCTGAAGCTTTCTTT. This codes for CASSEEAGGTPEAFF.

The chain employs TRBV10-3 and TRBJ1-5; TRBD1 is a possible D gene (5 bases). The V gene lost 2 bases and the J gene lost 4 bases, with 9 bases spanning the gap. Germline CDR1 is ENHRY and CDR2 is SYGVKD. CDR3 length: 14 residues. CDR3 sequence: CAISEGAENQPQHF. The CDR3 DNA reads as TGTGCCATCAGTGAGGGGGCAGAGAATCAGCCCCAGCATTTT.

This chain links TRBV20-1 with TRBJ1-2; D remains ambiguous. V was cut by 1 base and J by 0 bases, with 12 bases left in between. Per germline, CDR1 DFQATT and CDR2 SNEGSKA (reference sequence). This CDR3 is 15 amino acids long. The CDR3 is CSARGVERTNYGYTF. The CDR3 nucleotides are TGCAGTGCTAGAGGTGTCGAGAGGACTAACTATGGCTACACCTTC.

In its sample, this clonotype was seen a few times. The chain joins TRBV20-1 to TRBJ2-7, with 9 bases matching TRBD2. V lost 0 bases to trimming and J lost 6 bases; unmatched junction nucleotides: 15. Germline CDR1 DFQATT, CDR2 SNEGSKA (reference sequence). This CDR3 is 17 amino acids long. DNA of the CDR3: TGCAGTGCTAGAGATCGAGGTGCGGGAGGGCCTGGGAGCGAGCAGTACTTC. Protein: CSARDRGAGGPGSEQYF.

The chain is built from TRBV2 and TRBJ1-2, with D maybe TRBD1 (5 bases). Germline CDR1 reads SNHLY; CDR2 reads FYNNEI. Trimming took 5 bases from V and 2 from J, leaving 18 bases between them. The CDR3 is 16 residues long. The CDR3 loop reads CASSRDPTAANYGYTF. The CDR3 coding sequence is TGTGCCAGCAGTCGGGACCCTACCGCAGCCAACTATGGCTACACCTTC. The full variable domain, in which reference TRBV2 and TRBJ1-2 provide the parts outside the CDR3, is EPEVTQTPSHQVTQMGQEVILRCVPISNHLYFYWYRQILGQKVEFLVSFYNNEISEKSEIFDDQFSVERPDGSNFTLKIRSTKLEDSAMYFCASSRDPTAANYGYTFGSGTRLTVV.

V is TRBV2 and J is TRBJ1-2; D call uncertain. V was pared by 4 bases and J by 7 bases, with 13 bases between. The germline V gene encodes CDR1 SNHLY and CDR2 FYNNEI. The CDR3 has 13 residues. The CDR3: CASSGGLGFGYTF. In DNA, the CDR3 is TGTGCCAGCAGTGGGGGTTTGGGATTTGGCTACACCTTC.

This clonotype was observed a handful of times. The chain employs TRBV5-1 and TRBJ2-7; D tentatively fits TRBD1 or TRBD2 (6 bases each). The CDR3 has 14 amino acids. Germline CDR1 and CDR2: SGHRS and YFSETQ. The V end lost 5 bases, the J end lost 6 bases, and 18 bases lay between the germline ends. CDR3 nucleotide sequence: TGCGCCAGCAGTCCAGGCCGAGGGGGAGGCGAGCAGTACTTC. Its protein product is CASSPGRGGGEQYF. Full variable domain (remainder filled in from reference TRBV5-1 and TRBJ2-7): KAGVTQTPRYLIKTRGQQVTLSCSPISGHRSVSWYQQTPGQGLQFLFEYFSETQRNKGNFPGRFSGRQFSNSRSEMNVSTLELGDSALYLCASSPGRGGGEQYFGPGTRLTVT.

The chain is built from TRBV19 and TRBJ1-3; D is ambiguous. Looked up from germline, CDR1 is LNHDA and CDR2 is SQIVND (reference sequence). The CDR3 contains 14 residues. With 4 bases removed from V and 2 bases from J, the gap between germline ends came to 9 bases. The CDR3 protein is CASSNSVAGNTIYF. The CDR3 DNA follows: TGTGCCAGTAGTAACAGTGTTGCTGGAAACACCATATATTTT.

This clonotype was recorded at least ten times. The chain uses TRBV12-3 or TRBV12-4 and TRBJ2-7; 9 nucleotides line up with TRBD1. The length of the CDR3 is 15 residues. The V and J ends lost 1 base and 2 bases, in that order; junction bases with no gene match: 3. DNA of the CDR3: TGTGCCAGCAGTTTAGGAGACAGGGGGGCCTACGAGCAGTACTTC. This gives the protein CASSLGDRGAYEQYF.

This clonotype was seen ten or more times. V and J are TRBV29-1 and TRBJ1-1; D uncertain. V dropped 7 bases and J dropped 3 bases, with 15 bases sitting between them. The length of the CDR3 is 13 residues. Germline V lookup: CDR1 SQVTM, CDR2 ANQGSEA. DNA for the CDR3: TGCAGCGCATCGTCTAACAGAGACACTGAAGCTTTCTTT. The encoded protein is CSASSNRDTEAFF.

This sequence joins TRBV10-3 and TRBJ1-2; a weak D match, TRBD1 (5 bases). The CDR3 is 15 amino acids. CDR1 is ENHRY, CDR2 SYGVKD, per germline. V lost 2 bases and J lost 4, with 14 bases in between. CDR3 DNA: TGTGCCATCAGTGAGAAGCAGGGAAAGATCTATGGCTACACCTTC. Translating it yields CAISEKQGKIYGYTF.

The chain employs TRBV29-1 and TRBJ2-3; D is perhaps TRBD1 (6 bases). The CDR3 sequence is 12 residues long. V dropped 8 bases and J dropped 1 base, with 10 bases sitting between them. Germline CDR1 and CDR2: SQVTM and ANQGSEA. CDR3: CSFGGGTDTQYF. The CDR3 coding sequence is TGCAGCTTTGGGGGCGGCACAGATACGCAGTATTTT.

This clonotype was detected many times. V usage is TRBV6-5 and J usage is TRBJ2-1; weak D call: TRBD2 (6 bases). The germline V and J ends were trimmed by 8 bases and 4 bases, with 12 bases remaining between them. This CDR3 has 13 residues. CDR1 and CDR2 from the germline V gene are MNHEY and SVGAGI. Here the CDR3 DNA reads TGTGCCAGCGGTAGGGCGGGGTACAATGAGCAGTTCTTC. Translated, it gives CASGRAGYNEQFF.

J is TRBJ1-6 and V is TRBV24-1; 9 bases fit TRBD1. From germline, CDR1 is KGHDR and CDR2 SFDVKD. The CDR3 is 15 amino acids. The trim removed 5 bases at V and 10 bases at J, leaving 8 bases unmatched. This CDR3 reads CATSGGDRVDSPLHF. CDR3 bases: TGTGCCACCAGTGGTGGGGACAGGGTGGACTCACCCCTCCACTTT.

The chain uses TRBV7-2 and TRBJ2-7, with D possibly TRBD2 on 7 matching bases. V dropped 4 bases and J dropped 5 bases, with 18 bases sitting between them. The germline gives CDR1 SGHTA, CDR2 FQGNSA. The CDR3 is 15 amino acids. DNA of the CDR3: TGTGCCAGCAGCTCGCCAGGGGAGGGGGAACACGAGCAGTACTTC. Translating it yields CASSSPGEGEHEQYF. Complete variable domain (other parts from reference TRBV7-2 and TRBJ2-7): GAGVSQSPSNKVTEKGKDVELRCDPISGHTALYWYRQSLGQGLEFLIYFQGNSAPDKSGLPSDRFSAERTGGSVSTLTIQRTQQEDSAVYLCASSSPGEGEHEQYFGPGTRLTVT.

This clonotype was seen repeatedly, ten times or more. The gene calls are TRBV7-2 and TRBJ1-1; 9 bases are a match to TRBD1. The CDR3 loop spans 14 amino acids. Germline CDR1 SGHTA, CDR2 FQGNSA. Trimming took 5 bases from V and 7 from J; bases not matched to a gene: 8. The CDR3 DNA reads as TGTGCCAGCAGCAAGCCGGGACAGGGCCGTGAAGCTTTCTTT. It yields the protein CASSKPGQGREAFF.

This clonotype was seen a single time. V and J are TRBV5-1 and TRBJ1-1; D is perhaps TRBD1 (6 bases). V lost 2 bases and J 14 bases, leaving 19 bases between the germline ends. Germline V gene lookup returns CDR1 SGHRS and CDR2 YFSETQ. The length of the CDR3 is 13 residues. The CDR3 nucleotides read TGCGCCAGCAGCTTCGGAGTTTCAGGGGTTGCCTTCTTT. Its protein product is CASSFGVSGVAFF.

This clonotype was found a few times. The rearrangement links TRBV7-2 to TRBJ2-7, with D perhaps being TRBD1 or TRBD2 (5 bases each). The germline V gene encodes CDR1 SGHTA and CDR2 FQGNSA. The CDR3 loop spans 14 amino acids. V dropped 5 bases and J dropped 4 bases, with 15 bases sitting between them. The CDR3 reads CASSLGTGWYEQYF. The CDR3 bases are TGTGCCAGCAGCCTAGGGACGGGCTGGTACGAGCAGTACTTC.

This rearrangement joins TRBV14 to TRBJ1-6; D gene unclear. Deletions cut 3 bases from V and 8 bases from J, with 11 bases between. CDR1 is SGHDN, CDR2 FVKESK, per germline. The CDR3 length is 14 residues. CDR3 in DNA: TGTGCCAGCAGCCAGGCCGCCCAACATTCACCCCTCCACTTT. This sequence encodes CASSQAAQHSPLHF.

This clonotype has a count of ten or more. This rearrangement joins TRBV11-2 to TRBJ2-1, with D possibly being TRBD2 (5 bases). The CDR3 runs to 17 residues. Trimming stripped 2 bases from V and 0 bases from J, with 14 bases between. CDR1 SGHAT and CDR2 FQNNGV come from the germline V gene. Here the CDR3 reads CASSLWVTSGSYNEQFF. For the CDR3, the DNA is TGTGCCAGCAGCTTATGGGTTACTAGTGGCTCCTACAATGAGCAGTTCTTC.

The chain combines TRBV7-9 with TRBJ2-7, with D maybe TRBD1 (6 bases). Germline values: CDR1 SEHNR, CDR2 FQNEAQ (reference sequence). Deletions cut 8 bases from V and 0 bases from J, with 14 bases between. The CDR3 runs to 14 residues. CDR3: CASDEGVYSYEQYF. The CDR3 DNA reads as TGTGCCAGCGATGAGGGGGTCTACTCCTACGAGCAGTACTTC. The full variable domain, its missing parts supplied by reference TRBV7-9 and TRBJ2-7, is DTGVSQNPRHKITKRGQNVTFRCDPISEHNRLYWYRQTLGQGPEFLTYFQNEAQLEKSRLLSDRFSAERPKGSFSTLEIQRTEQGDSAMYLCASDEGVYSYEQYFGPGTRLTVT.

This clonotype was counted at least ten times. An end of the junction does not agree with germline; a read error may underlie this. The gene calls are TRBV5-6 and TRBJ2-1; D could derive from TRBD1 or TRBD2 (5 bases each). Germline V gene data show CDR1 as SGHDT and CDR2 as YYEEEE. The CDR3 is made up of 11 amino acids. This CDR3 is CASSQEGTRVF. Written as DNA, the CDR3 is TGTGCCAGCAGCCAGGAAGGGACCCGAGTATTC. Full variable domain (remainder filled in from reference TRBV5-6 and TRBJ2-1): DAGVTQSPTHLIKTRGQQVTLRCSPKSGHDTVSWYQQALGQGPQFIFQYYEEEERQRGNFPDRFSGHQFPNYSSELNVNALLLGDSALYLCASSQEGTRVFGPGTRLTVL.

This clonotype has ten or more counts. The CDR3 DNA is TGTGCCAGCAGCCCCCAGGGACGGACAGGGGGCGGGGAGCAGTACTTC. Translating it yields CASSPQGRTGGGEQYF. The V gene is TRBV28, the J gene TRBJ2-7; 11 bases agree with TRBD1. The CDR3 is 16 amino acids. Trimming took 6 bases from V and 7 from J; bases not matched to a gene: 14. Per germline, CDR1 MDHEN and CDR2 SYDVKM.

This clonotype was seen many times. The V gene is TRBV20-1, the J gene TRBJ2-7, with a tentative D call TRBD2 (6 bases). This CDR3 spans 14 amino acids. V was clipped by 6 bases and J by 4 bases, with 19 bases between them. Germline CDR1 and CDR2: DFQATT and SNEGSKA (reference sequence). The CDR3: CSAEGGAWGYEQYF. As DNA, the CDR3 is TGCAGTGCCGAAGGAGGGGCCTGGGGTTACGAGCAGTACTTC.

This chain uses TRBV7-4 with TRBJ2-3; D unclear. Germline CDR1 is SGHVT and CDR2 is SQSDAQ. The CDR3 loop spans 12 amino acids. The ends were cut back, 1 base at V and 4 bases at J, with 3 bases in the middle. CDR3 sequence (DNA): TGTGCCAGCAGCTTAGAGGCAGATACGCAGTATTTT. Translated: CASSLEADTQYF.

V gene TRBV7-3 combines with J gene TRBJ2-7, with TRBD1 matching over 7 bases. CDR3 size: 17 residues. Per germline, CDR1 SGHTA and CDR2 FQGTGA. V dropped 5 bases and J dropped 0; count of bases not matched to a gene: 13. CDR3: CASSASTGTAYSYEQYF. CDR3 nucleotide sequence: TGTGCCAGCAGCGCATCTACGGGGACAGCGTACTCCTACGAGCAGTACTTC.

The genes are TRBV2 and TRBJ1-5; 7 bases are a match to TRBD1. Germline V gene sequence: CDR1 SNHLY, CDR2 FYNNEI. This CDR3 is 17 amino acids long. J gave up 3 bases and V 7 bases, and 15 bases lay outside the gene matches. CDR3 amino acids: CASTLGNRGGLNQPQHF. DNA for the CDR3: TGTGCCAGCACCCTAGGGAACAGGGGAGGGCTCAATCAGCCCCAGCATTTT. The full variable domain, with the rest looked up from reference TRBV2 and TRBJ1-5, is EPEVTQTPSHQVTQMGQEVILRCVPISNHLYFYWYRQILGQKVEFLVSFYNNEISEKSEIFDDQFSVERPDGSNFTLKIRSTKLEDSAMYFCASTLGNRGGLNQPQHFGDGTRLSIL.

This clonotype was seen ten or more times. The rearrangement links TRBV10-1 to TRBJ2-1; 9 bases agree with TRBD2. V was clipped by 3 bases and J by 4 bases; unmatched bases: 7. CDR1 and CDR2 from the germline V gene are WNHNN and SYGVQD (reference sequence). The CDR3 runs 16 residues. The CDR3 DNA is TGCGCCAGCAGTGACGCCGCGGGGGGGTATTACAATGAGCAGTTCTTC. This encodes CASSDAAGGYYNEQFF.